The TCR beta chain under discussion was sequenced for a study of blood T cell repertoires in COVID-19. The wider study: COVID-19 samples collected from the United States, Italy and Spain covered acute and convalescent phases. Sources were T cells, B-cell-depleted T cells, or PBMCs; the material itself was cDNA or gDNA.

V dropped 10 bases and J dropped 4; count of bases not matched to a gene: 9. The CDR3 covers 13 residues. This clone turned up a few times. In the original processing: Amplified reference gene primers provided the basis for estimating nucleated cell counts. Method: immunoSEQ multiplex PCR; TCRdb's copy keeps in-frame clones and lacks some. Clonal size and the V and J genes are those of that table, whereas D and trimming came from the DNA. Of about 120,000 clones detected, about 84% appear once; the ten largest clones hold roughly 3.9%. Material: peripheral blood. This chain joins TRBV12-3 or TRBV12-4 and TRBJ2-5; 7 positions match TRBD2. The receptor's source is a man in his 60s with acute or convalescent COVID-19. The CDR3 DNA sequence: TGTGCCACGAGAGACCCGGGAGGAGAGACCCAGTACTTC. It is translated as CATRDPGGETQYF.